The source of this T cell receptor beta chain is a study of cytomegalovirus exposure and HLA in healthy donors. Study information: A data release that came early held tens of millions of unique TCRs from HLA-typed donors.

Findings of the study overall: Earlier analysis found most TCR beta V segments productive about 90% or about 30% of the time. Analysis performed later showed TCR beta chains linked to HLA being more clonally expanded than equally common others. Both high specificity and high sensitivity reportedly marked the classifier's diagnosis of cytomegalovirus status.

Of note for this clone: No antigen is known for it.

The PCR was carried out with 60 Vbeta primers and 13 Jbeta primers. Method: immunoSEQ multiplex PCR; TCRdb's copy keeps in-frame clones and lacks some. The table lists about 180,000 clones, around 80% of them singletons, with 5.7% in the top ten. This TCR derives from a man aged 40-49 years in good health and CMV-seronegative. The sample consisted of PBMCs.

This CDR3 reads CASKKGREETQYF. CDR3 nucleotides: TGTGCCAGCAAGAAAGGGAGGGAAGAGACCCAGTACTTC. This chain connects TRBV7-9 to TRBJ2-5, with 7 bases aligning to TRBD2. V lost 7 bases, J lost 3 bases, and 5 bases stayed unmatched. The CDR3 is 13 amino acids. Germline V gene lookup returns CDR1 SEHNR and CDR2 FQNEAQ (reference sequence).